This passage covers 32 T cell receptor beta chains from one sample sequenced in a study of blood T cell repertoires in COVID-19 (TCRdb year 2020). The library was made by the immunoSEQ multiplex PCR assay. In TCRdb, the immuneACCESS table is reduced to in-frame sequences with V and J assigned. These tables do not hold every clone; where another copy was compared, an unresolved V gene accounts for under half, and the others remain unexplained. The sample profile shows about 80,000 clones; approximately 90% of them were found once. The ten largest clones capture 6% to 7.5% of the sample. Sequencing was performed on peripheral blood. The receptors here all came from a woman older than 75 with acute or convalescent COVID-19.

The chain joins TRBV7-2 to TRBJ1-2; 8 bases line up with TRBD1. With V trimmed by 4 bases and J by 4 bases, 2 bases remained unmatched. Germline V lookup: CDR1 SGHTA, CDR2 FQGNSA. The CDR3 has 13 amino acids. For the CDR3, the DNA is TGTGCCAGCAGCTCCGGACAGGGCTATGGCTACACCTTC. Translated: CASSSGQGYGYTF. Filled out from reference TRBV7-2 and TRBJ1-2, the complete variable domain reads GAGVSQSPSNKVTEKGKDVELRCDPISGHTALYWYRQSLGQGLEFLIYFQGNSAPDKSGLPSDRFSAERTGGSVSTLTIQRTQQEDSAVYLCASSSGQGYGYTFGSGTRLTVV.

V is TRBV5-6 and J is TRBJ1-5; D call uncertain. This CDR3 spans 14 amino acids. Germline CDR1 SGHDT, CDR2 YYEEEE. Trimming cost V 1 base and J 6 bases, with 11 bases left between them. Written as DNA, the CDR3 is TGTGCCAGCAGCTTGCGAGAGAAGAGTCAGCCCCAGCATTTT. It specifies CASSLREKSQPQHF.

V and J are TRBV18 and TRBJ1-2; weak D call: TRBD1 (6 bases). CDR1 and CDR2 (germline): KGHSH, LQKENI. With 2 bases removed from V and 7 bases from J, the gap between germline ends came to 17 bases. This CDR3 contains 15 residues. The CDR3 nucleotides read TGTGCCAGCTCACCAGACCGGGACACTGGATTTGGCTACACCTTC. Translation gives CASSPDRDTGFGYTF.

This clone appeared a single time. This chain connects TRBV3-1 (or the pseudogene TRBV3-2) to TRBJ2-7; D ambiguous. Germline CDR1 LGHDT, CDR2 YNNKEL (reference sequence). V lost 5 bases and J lost 1, with 6 bases in between. CDR3 length: 12 amino acids. The CDR3 region is CASSSLSYEQYF. The CDR3 DNA reads as TGTGCCAGCAGCTCGTTGTCCTACGAGCAGTACTTC.

The chain joins TRBV7-2 to TRBJ2-5, with 8 bases matching TRBD2. Germline V gene data show CDR1 as SGHTA and CDR2 as FQGNSA. The V segment lost 6 bases and the J segment 3 bases; nucleotides outside the gene matches: 9. This CDR3 has 15 amino acids. The CDR3: CASSQAGGMEETQYF. In DNA, the CDR3 is TGTGCCAGCAGTCAGGCGGGGGGCATGGAAGAGACCCAGTACTTC.

This rearrangement joins TRBV5-4 to TRBJ1-2; 9 bases match TRBD1. The ends lost 4 bases at V and 12 bases at J; junction bases unmatched: 7. Germline loops: CDR1 SGHNT, CDR2 YYREEE (reference sequence). The CDR3 spans 12 residues. The CDR3 is CASSVLRTGDTF. CDR3 in DNA: TGTGCCAGCAGCGTTCTTCGGACAGGGGACACCTTC.

V usage is TRBV19 and J usage is TRBJ2-6; the match to TRBD1 covers 10 bases. The CDR3 spans 17 residues. V was clipped by 5 bases and J by 2 bases; unmatched bases: 6. The germline CDR1 and CDR2 sequences are LNHDA and SQIVND (reference sequence). DNA of the CDR3: TGTGCCAGTAGTTTACCGGGACAGGGGACTGGGGCCAACGTCCTGACTTTC. Translation gives CASSLPGQGTGANVLTF.

The count of this clone is one. The chain combines TRBV5-5 with TRBJ1-5; D is unresolved. The CDR3 has 15 residues. The germline V gene encodes CDR1 SGHKS and CDR2 YYEKEE (reference sequence). Trimming shortened V by 2 bases and J by 5 bases, and 14 bases separated the two germline ends. The CDR3 reads CASSLRGREDQPQHF. The CDR3 coding sequence is TGTGCCAGCAGCTTACGGGGAAGGGAGGATCAGCCCCAGCATTTT.

The gene calls are TRBV10-1 and TRBJ2-1; TRBD2 might be the D (7 bases). The V and J ends lost 8 bases and 8 bases respectively, with 22 bases between them. Germline V gives CDR1 WNHNN, CDR2 SYGVQD (reference sequence). There are 15 residues in the CDR3. This chain's CDR3 is CASADGRGPRHEQFF. The CDR3 DNA reads TGCGCCAGCGCTGATGGGCGGGGGCCAAGACATGAGCAGTTCTTC.

The CDR3 DNA is TGTGCCAGCTCACCACTGGCCCAATATGAGCAGTTCTTC. It specifies CASSPLAQYEQFF. The chain recombines TRBV18 with TRBJ2-1; D gene uncertain. The germline V and J ends were trimmed by 1 base and 8 bases, with 9 bases remaining between them. CDR1 and CDR2 (germline): KGHSH, LQKENI. The CDR3 spans 13 residues. Looking up the rest from reference TRBV18 and TRBJ2-1 gives the full variable domain: NAGVMQNPRHLVRRRGQEARLRCSPMKGHSHVYWYRQLPEEGLKFMVYLQKENIIDESGMPKERFSAEFPKEGPSILRIQQVVRGDSAAYFCASSPLAQYEQFFGPGTRLTVL.

The chain links TRBV19 to TRBJ2-7, with D perhaps matching TRBD2 (6 bases). Germline CDR1 reads LNHDA; CDR2 reads SQIVND (reference sequence). This CDR3 has 15 amino acids. The V and J ends lost 3 bases and 1 base respectively, with 13 bases between them. CDR3 sequence: CASSIQHRGSYEQYF. CDR3 in DNA: TGTGCCAGTAGTATCCAACACCGGGGGTCCTACGAGCAGTACTTC.

This clone was observed a few times. V usage is TRBV6-5 and J usage is TRBJ1-2, with D unclear. From germline, CDR1 is MNHEY and CDR2 SVGAGI. There are 13 residues in the CDR3. Trimming took 7 bases from V and 4 from J, leaving 13 bases between them. The CDR3 spells CASTPKRAYGYTF. The CDR3, as DNA: TGTGCCAGCACCCCAAAGAGGGCCTATGGCTACACCTTC.

J is TRBJ1-2 and V is TRBV6-6; D is uncertain. This CDR3 region has 12 residues. Germline V gene lookup returns CDR1 MNHNY and CDR2 SVGAGI (reference sequence). V lost 5 bases and J 2 bases, leaving 6 bases between the germline ends. CDR3: CASSEGNYGYTF. The CDR3 DNA follows: TGTGCCAGCAGTGAGGGCAACTATGGCTACACCTTC.

V is TRBV12-3 or TRBV12-4 and J is TRBJ2-7, with D unresolved. V lost 3 bases and J lost 6, with 6 bases in between. CDR3 length: 11 amino acids. CDR3 residues: CASSFPGEQYF. In DNA form, the CDR3 reads TGTGCCAGCAGTTTTCCGGGCGAGCAGTACTTC.

This chain connects TRBV18 to TRBJ1-1; D is ambiguous. CDR3 length: 14 residues. The germline V gene encodes CDR1 KGHSH and CDR2 LQKENI. V lost 7 bases, J lost 1 base, and 13 bases lay in between. CDR3 amino acids: CASFPRNGNTEAFF. Written as DNA, the CDR3 is TGTGCCAGCTTCCCCCGTAACGGGAACACTGAAGCTTTCTTT.

V gene TRBV5-6 combines with J gene TRBJ2-1; 8 bases map to TRBD1. V lost 0 bases, J lost 8 bases, and 7 bases stayed unmatched. This CDR3 contains 15 residues. Germline assignment: CDR1 SGHDT and CDR2 YYEEEE. CDR3 nucleotide sequence: TGTGCCAGCAGCTTGGATTGGACAGGGTCGGATGAGCAGTTCTTC. This codes for CASSLDWTGSDEQFF.

V and J are TRBV7-3 and TRBJ1-1, with 7 bases fitting TRBD1. V dropped 3 bases and J dropped 3; count of bases not matched to a gene: 1. The CDR3 spans 13 residues. Germline V CDR1 and CDR2: SGHTA, FQGTGA. This CDR3 is CASSFDRDTEAFF. The CDR3 DNA is TGTGCCAGCAGCTTCGACAGGGACACTGAAGCTTTCTTT. Using reference TRBV7-3 and TRBJ1-1 for the parts outside the CDR3, the full variable domain is GAGVSQTPSNKVTEKGKYVELRCDPISGHTALYWYRQSLGQGPEFLIYFQGTGAADDSGLPNDRFFAVRPEGSVSTLKIQRTERGDSAVYLCASSFDRDTEAFFGQGTRLTVV.

CDR3 in amino acids: CASSLSVDTWNTEAFF. The CDR3 nucleotides read TGTGCCAGCAGTTTATCGGTGGACACTTGGAACACTGAAGCTTTCTTT. The chain recombines TRBV27 with TRBJ1-1; D may be TRBD1 (5 bases). Germline V gene data show CDR1 as MNHEY and CDR2 as SMNVEV (reference sequence). The CDR3 length is 16 residues. Between the trimmed V and J ends, which lost 0 bases and 1 base, there was a span of 12 bases.

V and J are TRBV20-1 and TRBJ1-5; 10 nucleotides agree with TRBD1. Germline trimming cut 3 bases from V and 6 bases from J; bases unmatched to any gene: 11. Germline loops: CDR1 DFQATT, CDR2 SNEGSKA (reference sequence). There are 16 residues in the CDR3. CDR3 residues: CSASRAGTGVSQPQHF. In DNA, the CDR3 is TGCAGTGCTAGTCGGGCCGGGACAGGGGTCTCTCAGCCCCAGCATTTT.

CDR3 nucleotide sequence: TGCGCCAGCAGCCTATCGAGCGGTGCCTACAATGAGCAGTTCTTC. It specifies CASSLSSGAYNEQFF. V is TRBV5-1 and J is TRBJ2-1, with D possibly TRBD2 on 5 matching bases. CDR1 and CDR2 (germline): SGHRS, YFSETQ. The germline V and J ends were trimmed by 4 bases and 2 bases, with 13 bases remaining between them. This CDR3 comprises 15 residues.

This sequence joins TRBV3-1 (or the pseudogene TRBV3-2) and TRBJ2-2, with TRBD2 matching 12 bases. After removal of 4 bases from V and 6 bases from J, the junction contained 6 bases not matched to a gene. This CDR3 region has 16 residues. Germline CDR1 LGHDT, CDR2 YNNKEL (reference sequence). DNA of the CDR3: TGTGCCAGCAGCCGGATGACTAGCGGGAGCCCCGGGGAGCTGTTTTTT. It codes for CASSRMTSGSPGELFF.

This chain links TRBV19 with TRBJ1-2; TRBD1 agrees at 11 bases. The CDR3 is made up of 16 amino acids. The germline V gene has CDR1 LNHDA and CDR2 SQIVND (reference sequence). The V segment lost 6 bases and the J segment 3 bases; nucleotides outside the gene matches: 9. CDR3 region: CASRPGQGAFHYGYTF. The CDR3, as DNA: TGTGCCAGTAGACCCGGACAGGGGGCTTTCCACTATGGCTACACCTTC.

The genes are TRBV9 and TRBJ2-3; weak D call: TRBD2 (6 bases). Trimming took off 3 bases at V and 10 bases at J, with 12 bases between the two ends. This CDR3 region has 12 residues. Per germline, CDR1 SGDLS and CDR2 YYNGEE. This CDR3 reads CASSGLGVAQYF. As DNA, the CDR3 is TGTGCCAGCAGCGGACTAGGGGTGGCGCAGTATTTT.

The chain joins TRBV6-5 to TRBJ2-7; a possible D gene is TRBD1 (5 bases). V lost 6 bases, J lost 3 bases, and 12 bases lay in between. The germline V gene has CDR1 MNHEY and CDR2 SVGAGI. The CDR3 loop spans 13 amino acids. CDR3 protein: CASRRQSNYEQYF. The CDR3, as DNA: TGTGCCAGCAGAAGACAGTCAAACTACGAGCAGTACTTC.

The CDR3 DNA reads as TGTGCCAGCAGGGCACAGGGGTCCTACGAGCAGTACTTC. Protein: CASRAQGSYEQYF. V gene TRBV6-5 combines with J gene TRBJ2-7; 7 bases agree with TRBD1. Germline trimming cut 6 bases from V and 1 base from J; bases unmatched to any gene: 3. This CDR3 comprises 13 residues. Germline V gene lookup returns CDR1 MNHEY and CDR2 SVGAGI.

This chain connects TRBV4-1 to TRBJ1-4; D not resolved. The germline V gene has CDR1 MGHRA and CDR2 YSYEKL. V gave up 0 bases and J gave up 0 bases, with 5 bases separating them. This CDR3 comprises 15 residues. CDR3 residues: CASSQDPATNEKLFF. As DNA, the CDR3 is TGCGCCAGCAGCCAAGATCCTGCAACTAATGAAAAACTGTTTTTT.

The chain uses TRBV27 and TRBJ1-6; 8 bases are a match to TRBD1. The junction had 10 bases not matched to a gene; V was cut back by 5 bases and J by 7 bases. The CDR3 is 16 residues long. Germline CDR1 is MNHEY and CDR2 is SMNVEV (reference sequence). CDR3 nucleotide sequence: TGTGCCAGCAGTCCCCAGGCCGGGACAGGCAATTCACCCCTCCACTTT. Translated, it gives CASSPQAGTGNSPLHF.

This chain links TRBV5-4 with TRBJ1-1; 9 bases are a match to TRBD1. V gave up 4 bases and J gave up 5 bases; unmatched junction bases: 9. The CDR3 is made up of 15 amino acids. Germline V gene lookup returns CDR1 SGHNT and CDR2 YYREEE (reference sequence). CDR3 protein: CASSPPGQGYTEAFF. For the CDR3, the DNA is TGTGCCAGCAGCCCGCCCGGACAGGGGTATACTGAAGCTTTCTTT.

This clone was seen a single time. The J gene is TRBJ1-2, the V gene TRBV18; D gene unclear. There are 14 residues in the CDR3. The germline gives CDR1 KGHSH, CDR2 LQKENI. With 0 bases removed from V and 5 bases from J, the gap between germline ends came to 10 bases. CDR3 in DNA: TGTGCCAGCTCACCACCGGGGAGAGCATATGGCTACACCTTC. Residues: CASSPPGRAYGYTF.

The chain carries TRBV19 and TRBJ2-1; D possibly corresponds to TRBD2 (7 bases). The germline CDR1 and CDR2 sequences are LNHDA and SQIVND (reference sequence). The V and J ends lost 3 bases and 9 bases respectively, with 12 bases between them. The CDR3 has 13 residues. CDR3 residues: CASSIGGAVEQFF. The DNA for the CDR3 is TGTGCCAGTAGTATTGGGGGGGCGGTTGAGCAGTTCTTC.

The chain couples TRBV5-1 to TRBJ1-4; D remains ambiguous. The V gene's germline CDR1 is SGHRS and CDR2 YFSETQ. The V and J ends lost 0 bases and 7 bases respectively, with 13 bases between them. The CDR3 has 15 residues. The CDR3, as DNA: TGCGCCAGCAGCTTGGGGACCCCACGGGGTGAAAAACTGTTTTTT. Protein product: CASSLGTPRGEKLFF.

The chain links TRBV10-3 to TRBJ1-1; D is possibly TRBD1 (5 bases). The CDR3 is 14 residues long. Looked up from germline, CDR1 is ENHRY and CDR2 is SYGVKD. Trimming removed 4 bases at V and 5 bases at J, with 14 bases between. In nucleotides, the CDR3 is TGTGCCATCAGTGTGGGGGGGAGCGAAACTGAAGCTTTCTTT. This gives the protein CAISVGGSETEAFF.